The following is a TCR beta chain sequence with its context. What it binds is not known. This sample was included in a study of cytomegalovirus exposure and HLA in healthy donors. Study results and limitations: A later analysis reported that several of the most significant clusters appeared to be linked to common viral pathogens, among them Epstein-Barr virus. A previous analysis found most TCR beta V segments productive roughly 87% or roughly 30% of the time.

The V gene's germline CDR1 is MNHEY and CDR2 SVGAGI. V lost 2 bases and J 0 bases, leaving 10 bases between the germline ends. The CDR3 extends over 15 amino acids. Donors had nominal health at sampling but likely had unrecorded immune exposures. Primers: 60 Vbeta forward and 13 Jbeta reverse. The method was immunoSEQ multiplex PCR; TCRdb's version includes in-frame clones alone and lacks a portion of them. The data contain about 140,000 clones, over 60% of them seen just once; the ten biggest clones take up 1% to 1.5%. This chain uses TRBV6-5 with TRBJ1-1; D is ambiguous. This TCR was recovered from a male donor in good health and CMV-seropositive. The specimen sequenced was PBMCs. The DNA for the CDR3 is TGTGCCAGCAGTTACAATATGGCCTTGAACACTGAAGCTTTCTTT. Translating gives CASSYNMALNTEAFF.